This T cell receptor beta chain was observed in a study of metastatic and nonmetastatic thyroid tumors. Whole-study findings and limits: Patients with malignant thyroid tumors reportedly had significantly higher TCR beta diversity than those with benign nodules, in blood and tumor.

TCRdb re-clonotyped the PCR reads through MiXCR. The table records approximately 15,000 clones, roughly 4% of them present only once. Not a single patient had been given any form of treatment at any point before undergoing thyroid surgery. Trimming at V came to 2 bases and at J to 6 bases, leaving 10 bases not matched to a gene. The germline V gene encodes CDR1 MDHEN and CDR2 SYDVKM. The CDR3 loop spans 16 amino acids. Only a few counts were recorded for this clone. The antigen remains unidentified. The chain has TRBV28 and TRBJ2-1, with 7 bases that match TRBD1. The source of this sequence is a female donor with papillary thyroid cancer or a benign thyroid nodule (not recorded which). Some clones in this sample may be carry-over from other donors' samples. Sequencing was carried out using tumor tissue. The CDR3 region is CASSLPTGRGGNEQFF. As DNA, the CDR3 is TGTGCCAGCAGTTTACCGACAGGGCGAGGTGGCAATGAGCAGTTCTTC.